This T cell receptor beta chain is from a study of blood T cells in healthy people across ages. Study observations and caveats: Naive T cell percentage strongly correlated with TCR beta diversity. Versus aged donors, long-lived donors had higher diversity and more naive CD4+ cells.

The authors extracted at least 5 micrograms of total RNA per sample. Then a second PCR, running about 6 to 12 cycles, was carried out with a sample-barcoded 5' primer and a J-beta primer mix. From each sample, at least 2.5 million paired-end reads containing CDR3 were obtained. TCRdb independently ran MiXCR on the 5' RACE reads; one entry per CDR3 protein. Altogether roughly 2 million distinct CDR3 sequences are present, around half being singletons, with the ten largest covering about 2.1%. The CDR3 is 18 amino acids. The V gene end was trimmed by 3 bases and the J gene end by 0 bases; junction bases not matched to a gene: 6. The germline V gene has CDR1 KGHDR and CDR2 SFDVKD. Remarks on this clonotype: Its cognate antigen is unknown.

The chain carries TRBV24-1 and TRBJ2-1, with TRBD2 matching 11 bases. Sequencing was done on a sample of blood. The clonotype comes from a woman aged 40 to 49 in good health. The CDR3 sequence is CATSDPGLAASSYNEQFF. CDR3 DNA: TGTGCCACCAGTGATCCGGGACTAGCGGCGAGCTCCTACAATGAGCAGTTCTTC.